This T cell receptor (beta chain) appears in the sequencing data of a study of technical replicates of blood from several donors. Some clones are missing from TCRdb's copy, which holds only in-frame ones; the method was immunoSEQ multiplex PCR. The table shows approximately 100,000 clones, with just over 95% occurring only once. The CDR3 runs to 16 residues. CDR1 is SNHLY, CDR2 FYNNEI, per germline. This clone was picked up one time. Relative to the germline gene, one junction end is altered; a read error may explain this. Sequencing was done on a sample of T cells isolated from PBMCs. The source is a human donor in good health. The chain carries TRBV2 and TRBJ1-1, with TRBD1 identical over 7 bases. The chain's CDR3 is CASRARTGRMNTETFF. The CDR3 DNA is TGTGCCAGCAGGGCGAGGACAGGCAGAATGAACACTGAAACTTTCTTT.